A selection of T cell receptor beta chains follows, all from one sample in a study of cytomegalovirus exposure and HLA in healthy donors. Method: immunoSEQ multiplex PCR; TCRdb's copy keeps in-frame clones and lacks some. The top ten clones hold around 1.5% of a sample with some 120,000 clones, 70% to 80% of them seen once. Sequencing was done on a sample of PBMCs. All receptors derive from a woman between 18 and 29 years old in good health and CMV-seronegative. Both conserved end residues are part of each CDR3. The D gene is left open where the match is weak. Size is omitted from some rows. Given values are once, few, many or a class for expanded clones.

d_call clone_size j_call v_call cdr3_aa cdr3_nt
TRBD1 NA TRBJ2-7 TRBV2 CASRRGQGSSYEQYF TGTGCCAGCAGGAGGGGACAGGGGAGCTCCTACGAGCAGTACTTC
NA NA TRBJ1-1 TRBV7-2 CASSLVGGNTEAFF TGTGCCAGCAGCTTAGTCGGCGGGAACACTGAAGCTTTCTTT
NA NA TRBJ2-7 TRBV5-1 CASSPGSSSLTYEQYF TGCGCCAGCAGCCCCGGGAGCAGCTCCCTAACCTACGAGCAGTACTTC
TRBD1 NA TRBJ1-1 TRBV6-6 CASSYPTRGVNTEAFF TGTGCCAGCAGTTACCCGACCAGGGGGGTAAACACTGAAGCTTTCTTT
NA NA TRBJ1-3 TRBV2 CASSVEQVYSGNTIYF TGTGCCAGCAGTGTAGAACAGGTTTACTCTGGAAACACCATATATTTT
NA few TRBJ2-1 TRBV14 CASSHMKASSYNEQFF TGTGCCAGCAGCCACATGAAAGCTAGCTCCTACAATGAGCAGTTCTTC
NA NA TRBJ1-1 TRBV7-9 CASSLVEGTEAFF TGTGCCAGCAGCTTAGTCGAGGGCACTGAAGCTTTCTTT
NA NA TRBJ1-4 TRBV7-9 CASSLGGINEKLFF TGTGCCAGCAGCCTCGGAGGGATTAATGAAAAACTGTTTTTT
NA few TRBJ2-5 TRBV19 CASSTLGAGMGETQYF TGTGCCAGTAGTACCCTAGGGGCAGGGATGGGAGAGACCCAGTACTTC
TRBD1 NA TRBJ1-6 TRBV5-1 CASSKDRRYSPLHF TGCGCCAGCAGCAAGGACAGGAGATATTCACCCCTCCACTTT
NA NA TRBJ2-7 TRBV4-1 CASSQGQTYEQYF TGCGCCAGCAGCCAAGGACAGACCTACGAGCAGTACTTC
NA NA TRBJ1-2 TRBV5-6 CASSPTGNYGYTF TGTGCCAGCAGCCCTACAGGGAACTATGGCTACACCTTC
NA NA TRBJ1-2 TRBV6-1 CASRGTGNYGYTF TGTGCCAGCAGAGGAACAGGGAACTATGGCTACACCTTC
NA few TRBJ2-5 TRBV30 CAWSPRASGRETQYF TGTGCCTGGAGTCCCCGGGCCTCAGGGAGGGAGACCCAGTACTTC
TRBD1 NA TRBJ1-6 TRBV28 CASSSIGTGLNSPLHF TGTGCCAGCAGTTCGATTGGGACAGGTCTAAATTCACCCCTCCACTTT